This T cell receptor beta chain is drawn from a study of blood T cell repertoires in COVID-19. The CDR3 sequence is 14 residues long. Per germline, CDR1 PRHDT and CDR2 FYEKMQ (reference sequence). Trimming removed 4 bases from V and 5 bases from J, with 14 bases in between. Generated by immunoSEQ multiplex PCR, the TCRdb table keeps only in-frame clones and is missing some. Among about 180,000 clones, over 70% were seen once, and the ten largest hold roughly 2.9%. The clonotype comes from a woman in her sixties with acute or convalescent COVID-19. This sequence joins TRBV13 and TRBJ2-5, with D tentatively TRBD2 (6 bases). Sequenced material: peripheral blood. For the CDR3, the DNA is TGTGCCAGCAGCTACCGGGGGTCGTGGGAGACCCAGTACTTC. Its protein product is CASSYRGSWETQYF.